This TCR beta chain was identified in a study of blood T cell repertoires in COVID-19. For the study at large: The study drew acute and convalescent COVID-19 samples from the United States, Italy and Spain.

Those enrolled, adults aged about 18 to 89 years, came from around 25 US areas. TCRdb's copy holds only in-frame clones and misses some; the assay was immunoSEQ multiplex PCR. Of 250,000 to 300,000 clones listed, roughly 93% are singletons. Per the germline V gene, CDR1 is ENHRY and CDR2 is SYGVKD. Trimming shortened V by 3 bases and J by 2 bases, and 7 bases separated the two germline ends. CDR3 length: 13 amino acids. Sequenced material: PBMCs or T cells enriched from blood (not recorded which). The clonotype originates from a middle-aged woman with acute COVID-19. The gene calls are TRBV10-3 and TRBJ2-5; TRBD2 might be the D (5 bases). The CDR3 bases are TGTGCCATCAGTGATCGGGGACAAGAGACCCAGTACTTC. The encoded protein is CAISDRGQETQYF.